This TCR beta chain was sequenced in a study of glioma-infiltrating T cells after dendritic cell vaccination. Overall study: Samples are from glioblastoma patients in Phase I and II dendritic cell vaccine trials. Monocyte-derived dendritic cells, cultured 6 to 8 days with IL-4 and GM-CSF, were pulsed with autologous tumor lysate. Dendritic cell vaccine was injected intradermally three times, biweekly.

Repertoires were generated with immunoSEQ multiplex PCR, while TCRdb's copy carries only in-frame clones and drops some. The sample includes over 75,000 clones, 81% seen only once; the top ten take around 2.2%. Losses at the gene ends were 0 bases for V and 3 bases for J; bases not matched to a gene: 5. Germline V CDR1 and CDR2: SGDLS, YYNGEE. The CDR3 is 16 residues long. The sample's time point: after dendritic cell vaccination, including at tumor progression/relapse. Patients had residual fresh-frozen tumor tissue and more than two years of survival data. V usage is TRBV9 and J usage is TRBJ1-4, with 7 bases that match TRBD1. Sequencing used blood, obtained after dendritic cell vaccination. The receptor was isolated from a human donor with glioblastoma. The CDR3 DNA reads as TGTGCCAGCAGCGTAGGTGGGGACAGTCCTAATGAAAAACTGTTTTTT. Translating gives CASSVGGDSPNEKLFF.